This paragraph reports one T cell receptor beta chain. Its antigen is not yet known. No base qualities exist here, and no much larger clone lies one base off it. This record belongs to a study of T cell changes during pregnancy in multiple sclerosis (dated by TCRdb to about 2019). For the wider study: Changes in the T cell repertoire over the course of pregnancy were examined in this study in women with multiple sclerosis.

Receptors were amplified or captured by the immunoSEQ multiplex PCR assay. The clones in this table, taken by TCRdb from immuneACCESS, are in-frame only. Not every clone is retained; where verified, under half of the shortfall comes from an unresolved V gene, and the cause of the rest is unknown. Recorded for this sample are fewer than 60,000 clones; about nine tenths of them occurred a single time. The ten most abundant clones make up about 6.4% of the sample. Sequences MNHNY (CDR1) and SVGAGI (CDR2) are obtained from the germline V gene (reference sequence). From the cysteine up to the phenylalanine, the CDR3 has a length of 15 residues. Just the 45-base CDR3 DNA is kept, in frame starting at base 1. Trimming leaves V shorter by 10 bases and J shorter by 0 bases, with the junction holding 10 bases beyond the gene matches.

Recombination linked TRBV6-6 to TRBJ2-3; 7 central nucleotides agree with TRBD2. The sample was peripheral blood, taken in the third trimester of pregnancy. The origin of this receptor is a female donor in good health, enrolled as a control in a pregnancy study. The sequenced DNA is TGTGCCATCACCAGTGCGGGAGCTAGCACAGATACGCAGTATTTT. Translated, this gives CAITSAGASTDTQYF.